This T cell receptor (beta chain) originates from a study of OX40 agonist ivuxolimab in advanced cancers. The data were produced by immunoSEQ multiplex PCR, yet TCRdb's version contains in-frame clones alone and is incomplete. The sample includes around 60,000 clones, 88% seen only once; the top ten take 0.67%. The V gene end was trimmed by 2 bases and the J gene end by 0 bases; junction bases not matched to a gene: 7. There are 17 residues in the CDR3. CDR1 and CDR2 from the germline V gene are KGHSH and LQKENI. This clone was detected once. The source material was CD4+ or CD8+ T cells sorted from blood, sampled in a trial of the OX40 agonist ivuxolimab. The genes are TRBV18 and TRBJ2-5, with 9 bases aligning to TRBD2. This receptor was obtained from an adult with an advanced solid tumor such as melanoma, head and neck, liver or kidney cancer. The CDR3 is CASSPDIAGADQETQYF. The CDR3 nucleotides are TGTGCCAGCTCACCAGATATAGCGGGAGCGGACCAAGAGACCCAGTACTTC.